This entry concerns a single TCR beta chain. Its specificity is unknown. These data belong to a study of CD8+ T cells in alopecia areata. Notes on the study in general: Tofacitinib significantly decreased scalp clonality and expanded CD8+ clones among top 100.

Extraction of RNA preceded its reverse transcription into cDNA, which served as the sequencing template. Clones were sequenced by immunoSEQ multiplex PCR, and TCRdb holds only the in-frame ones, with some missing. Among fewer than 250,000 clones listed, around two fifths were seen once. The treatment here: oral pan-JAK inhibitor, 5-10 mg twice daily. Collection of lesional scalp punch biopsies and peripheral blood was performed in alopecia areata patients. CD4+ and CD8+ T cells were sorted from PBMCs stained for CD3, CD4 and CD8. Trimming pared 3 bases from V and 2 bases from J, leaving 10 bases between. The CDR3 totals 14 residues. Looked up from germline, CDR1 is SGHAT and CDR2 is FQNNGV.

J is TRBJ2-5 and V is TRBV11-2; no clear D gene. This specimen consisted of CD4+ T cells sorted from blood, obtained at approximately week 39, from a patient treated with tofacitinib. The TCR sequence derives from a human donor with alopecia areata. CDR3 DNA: TGTGCCAGCAGCTTCACAGAGATTCAAGAGACCCAGTACTTC. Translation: CASSFTEIQETQYF.